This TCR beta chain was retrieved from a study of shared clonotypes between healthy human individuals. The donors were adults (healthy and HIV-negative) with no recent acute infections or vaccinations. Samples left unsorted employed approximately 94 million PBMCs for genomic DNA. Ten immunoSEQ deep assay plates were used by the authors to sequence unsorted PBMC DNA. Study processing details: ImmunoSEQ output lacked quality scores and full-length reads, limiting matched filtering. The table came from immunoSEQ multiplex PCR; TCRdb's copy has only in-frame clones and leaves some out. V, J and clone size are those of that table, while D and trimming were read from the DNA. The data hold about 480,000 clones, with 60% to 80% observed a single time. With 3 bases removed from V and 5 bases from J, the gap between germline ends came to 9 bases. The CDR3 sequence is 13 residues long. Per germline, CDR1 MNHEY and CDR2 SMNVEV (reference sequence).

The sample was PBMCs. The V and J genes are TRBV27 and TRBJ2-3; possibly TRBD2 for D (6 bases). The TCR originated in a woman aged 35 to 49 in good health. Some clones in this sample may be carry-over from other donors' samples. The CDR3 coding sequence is TGTGCCAGCAGTTTCGCGCGGGGAGATACGCAGTATTTT. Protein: CASSFARGDTQYF.